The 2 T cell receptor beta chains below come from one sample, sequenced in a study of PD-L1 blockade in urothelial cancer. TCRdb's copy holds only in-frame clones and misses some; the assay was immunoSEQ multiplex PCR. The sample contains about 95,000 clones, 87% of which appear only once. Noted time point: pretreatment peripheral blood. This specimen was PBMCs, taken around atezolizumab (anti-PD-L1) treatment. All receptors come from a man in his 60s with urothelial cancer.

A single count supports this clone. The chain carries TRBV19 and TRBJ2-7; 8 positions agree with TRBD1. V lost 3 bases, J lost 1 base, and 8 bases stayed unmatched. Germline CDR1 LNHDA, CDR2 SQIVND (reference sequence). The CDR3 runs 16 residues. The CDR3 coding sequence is TGTGCCAGTAGTATCTCCGGGACAGGAATTTCCTACGAGCAGTACTTC. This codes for CASSISGTGISYEQYF.

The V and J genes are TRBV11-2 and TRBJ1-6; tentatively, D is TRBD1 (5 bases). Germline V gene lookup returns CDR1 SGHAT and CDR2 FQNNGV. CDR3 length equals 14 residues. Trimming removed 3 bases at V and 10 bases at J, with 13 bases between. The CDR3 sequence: CASSLETWGSPLHF. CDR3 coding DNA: TGTGCCAGCAGCTTGGAGACGTGGGGCTCACCCCTCCACTTT.